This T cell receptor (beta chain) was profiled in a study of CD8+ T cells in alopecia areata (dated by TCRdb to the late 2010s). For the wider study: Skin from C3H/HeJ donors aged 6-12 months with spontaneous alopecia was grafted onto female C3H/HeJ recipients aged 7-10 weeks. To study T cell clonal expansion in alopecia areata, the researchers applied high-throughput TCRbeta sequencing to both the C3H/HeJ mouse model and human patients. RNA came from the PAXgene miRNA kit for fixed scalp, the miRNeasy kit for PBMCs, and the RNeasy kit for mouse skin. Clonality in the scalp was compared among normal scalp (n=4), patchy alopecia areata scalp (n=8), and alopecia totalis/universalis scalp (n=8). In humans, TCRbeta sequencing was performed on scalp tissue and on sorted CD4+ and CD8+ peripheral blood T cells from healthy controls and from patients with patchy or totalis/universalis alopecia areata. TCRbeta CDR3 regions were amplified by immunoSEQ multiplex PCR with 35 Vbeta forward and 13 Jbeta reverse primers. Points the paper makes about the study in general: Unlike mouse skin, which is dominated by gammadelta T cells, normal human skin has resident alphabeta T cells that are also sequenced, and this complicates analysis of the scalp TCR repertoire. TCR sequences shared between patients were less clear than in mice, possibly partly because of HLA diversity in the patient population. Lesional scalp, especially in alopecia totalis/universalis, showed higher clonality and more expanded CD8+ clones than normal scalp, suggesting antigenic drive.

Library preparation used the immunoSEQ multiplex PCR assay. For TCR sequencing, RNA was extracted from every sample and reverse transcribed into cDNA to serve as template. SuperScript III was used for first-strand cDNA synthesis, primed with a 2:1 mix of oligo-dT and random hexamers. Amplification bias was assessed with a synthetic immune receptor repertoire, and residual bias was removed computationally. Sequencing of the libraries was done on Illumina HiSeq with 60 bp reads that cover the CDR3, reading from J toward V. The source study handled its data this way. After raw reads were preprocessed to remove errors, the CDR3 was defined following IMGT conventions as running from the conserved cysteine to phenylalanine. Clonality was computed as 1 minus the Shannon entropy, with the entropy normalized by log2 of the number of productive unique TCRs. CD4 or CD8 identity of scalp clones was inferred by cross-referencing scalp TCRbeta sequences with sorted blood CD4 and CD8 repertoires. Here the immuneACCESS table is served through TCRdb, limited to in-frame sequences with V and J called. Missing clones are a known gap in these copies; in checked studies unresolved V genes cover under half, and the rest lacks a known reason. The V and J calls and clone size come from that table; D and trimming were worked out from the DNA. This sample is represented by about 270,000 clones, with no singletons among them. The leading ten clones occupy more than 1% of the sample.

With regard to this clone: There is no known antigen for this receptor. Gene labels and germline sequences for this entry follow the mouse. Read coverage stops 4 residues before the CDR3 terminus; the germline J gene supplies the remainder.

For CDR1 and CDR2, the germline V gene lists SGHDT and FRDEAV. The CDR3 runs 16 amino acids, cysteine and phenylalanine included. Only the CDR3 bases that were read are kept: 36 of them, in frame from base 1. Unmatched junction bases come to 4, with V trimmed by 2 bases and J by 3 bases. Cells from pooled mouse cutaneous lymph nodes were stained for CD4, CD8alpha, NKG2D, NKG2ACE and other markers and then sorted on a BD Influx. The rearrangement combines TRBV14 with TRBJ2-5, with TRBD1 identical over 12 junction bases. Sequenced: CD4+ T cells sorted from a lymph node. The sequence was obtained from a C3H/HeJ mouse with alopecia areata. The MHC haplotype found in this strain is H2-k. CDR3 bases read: TGTGCCAGCAGTTTGGGGACAGGGGGCGGTCAAGAC. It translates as CASSLGTGGGQD. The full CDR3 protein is CASSLGTGGGQDTQYF.